This T cell receptor (beta chain) was documented in a study of control samples from healthy donors and cancer patients. CDR1 and CDR2 (germline): SNHLY, FYNNEI. This CDR3 contains 12 residues. Germline trimming cut 7 bases from V and 6 bases from J; bases unmatched to any gene: 3. The protocol was immunoSEQ multiplex PCR, while the TCRdb copy is restricted to in-frame clones and leaves out a portion. The sample holds around 90,000 clones; under 90% are singletons and the top ten take around 2.1%. The TCR originated in a woman aged 35 to 49 in good health. The chain joins TRBV2 to TRBJ2-1; 7 bases align to TRBD1. Sample: blood. The CDR3 nucleotides read TGTGCCAGCAAGAGGGGGCCCAATGAGCAGTTCTTC. Its protein product is CASKRGPNEQFF.